The next 17 T cell receptor beta chains were all read from a single sample in a study of blood T cell repertoires in COVID-19. Method: immunoSEQ multiplex PCR; TCRdb's copy keeps in-frame clones and lacks some. The sample yields approximately 90,000 clones, 70% to 80% seen once. The sequenced sample consisted of peripheral blood. These TCRs come from a human donor in a cohort sampled during active COVID-19.

The chain has TRBV7-6 and TRBJ2-7; TRBD2 matches 7 bases. The CDR3 is 14 amino acids. The V gene's germline CDR1 is SGHVS and CDR2 FNYEAQ. Trimming took 5 bases from V and 6 from J; bases not matched to a gene: 10. The CDR3 sequence is CASSVTSGGIEQYF. Written as DNA, the CDR3 is TGTGCCAGCAGCGTAACCTCCGGGGGGATCGAGCAGTACTTC.

J is TRBJ2-7 and V is TRBV5-4; tentatively, D is TRBD2 (6 bases). With 0 bases removed from V and 6 bases from J, the gap between germline ends came to 10 bases. The CDR3 totals 13 residues. Germline values: CDR1 SGHNT, CDR2 YYREEE (reference sequence). The CDR3 sequence is CASSLVPEGEQYF. Here the CDR3 DNA reads TGTGCCAGCAGCTTGGTACCGGAGGGCGAGCAGTACTTC.

The chain joins TRBV24-1 to TRBJ2-1; D gene uncertain. Trimming removed 1 base at V and 6 bases at J, with 15 bases between. Looked up from germline, CDR1 is KGHDR and CDR2 is SFDVKD. CDR3 size: 16 residues. CDR3 protein: CATSDFPQTPLNEQFF. The CDR3 DNA follows: TGTGCCACCAGTGATTTCCCGCAGACTCCCCTCAATGAGCAGTTCTTC.

V and J are TRBV28 and TRBJ1-2, with 7 nucleotides matching TRBD1. Germline V gene sequence: CDR1 MDHEN, CDR2 SYDVKM. CDR3 size: 14 residues. V gave up 6 bases and J gave up 3 bases; unmatched junction bases: 7. CDR3 residues: CASSLGTAHYGYTF. In DNA form, the CDR3 reads TGTGCCAGCAGCCTAGGGACAGCTCACTATGGCTACACCTTC.

This chain joins TRBV20-1 and TRBJ1-1, with unresolved D. CDR1 is DFQATT and CDR2 is SNEGSKA in the germline V gene (reference sequence). This CDR3 is 9 amino acids long. CDR3 sequence (DNA): TGCACGGGGTACACTGAAGCTTTCTTT. Protein product: CTGYTEAFF.

The V call is TRBV6-1, the J call TRBJ2-7; D is uncertain. This CDR3 contains 14 residues. CDR1 and CDR2 from the germline V gene are MNHNS and SASEGT. The V gene lost 2 bases and the J gene lost 0 bases, with 8 bases spanning the gap. The CDR3 loop is CASSERRSSYEQYF. DNA of the CDR3: TGTGCCAGCAGTGAACGTCGGAGCTCCTACGAGCAGTACTTC.

The chain recombines TRBV10-3 with TRBJ2-1; 7 bases fit TRBD1. Germline V CDR1 and CDR2: ENHRY, SYGVKD. The ends lost 6 bases at V and 0 bases at J; junction bases unmatched: 5. The CDR3 extends over 15 amino acids. CDR3 in amino acids: CAIRPGQSSYNEQFF. Written as DNA, the CDR3 is TGTGCCATCAGGCCGGGACAGAGCTCCTACAATGAGCAGTTCTTC.

This sequence joins TRBV19 and TRBJ1-1; 7 nucleotides agree with TRBD1. The CDR3 is made up of 14 amino acids. Unmatched junction bases numbered 10, after V lost 7 bases and J lost 5 bases. Germline V gene data show CDR1 as LNHDA and CDR2 as SQIVND (reference sequence). The CDR3 region is CASIPQGVRTEAFF. Here the CDR3 DNA reads TGTGCCAGTATCCCCCAGGGGGTTCGGACTGAAGCTTTCTTT.

This clone was counted only a few times. V is TRBV11-2 and J is TRBJ2-5; the D is unclear. This CDR3 spans 14 amino acids. Germline V CDR1 and CDR2: SGHAT, FQNNGV. Deletions cut 1 base from V and 0 bases from J, with 6 bases between. This chain's CDR3 is CASSLAPYQETQYF. The CDR3 DNA reads as TGTGCCAGCAGCTTAGCCCCGTACCAAGAGACCCAGTACTTC.

V and J are TRBV28 and TRBJ2-2, with TRBD1 as a possible D gene (6 bases). Germline assignment: CDR1 MDHEN and CDR2 SYDVKM. This CDR3 contains 16 residues. V lost 2 bases to trimming and J lost 6 bases, with 16 bases between them. CDR3 region: CASSLATSNRAGELFF. The CDR3 DNA reads TGTGCCAGCAGTTTAGCCACTAGTAACAGGGCCGGGGAGCTGTTTTTT.

CDR3 protein: CASRATGGFGNSPLHF. CDR3 sequence (DNA): TGTGCCAGCAGAGCGACAGGGGGCTTTGGTAATTCACCCCTCCACTTT. The V call is TRBV28, the J call TRBJ1-6, with TRBD1 matching 10 bases. The ends lost 6 bases at V and 6 bases at J; junction bases unmatched: 8. Looked up from germline, CDR1 is MDHEN and CDR2 is SYDVKM. The CDR3 length is 16 residues.

This chain links TRBV3-1 (or the pseudogene TRBV3-2) with TRBJ2-1, with 13 nucleotides matching TRBD2. The CDR3 is 17 amino acids. J gave up 3 bases and V 3 bases, and 5 bases lay outside the gene matches. Per the germline V gene, CDR1 is LGHDT and CDR2 is YNNKEL (reference sequence). The CDR3, as DNA: TGTGCCAGCAGCCAGCGCGGGACTAGCGGGATCTACAATGAGCAGTTCTTC. Translating it yields CASSQRGTSGIYNEQFF.

V and J are TRBV15 and TRBJ1-2, with D possibly being TRBD1 (6 bases). The CDR3 runs 16 residues. Germline loops: CDR1 LNHNV, CDR2 YYDKDF (reference sequence). Trimming pared 1 base from V and 4 bases from J, leaving 16 bases between. CDR3: CATSRGPTGGGYGYTF. CDR3 DNA: TGTGCCACCAGCAGAGGACCCACGGGGGGCGGCTATGGCTACACCTTC.

The chain combines TRBV5-4 with TRBJ2-5; D gene uncertain. Germline V gene lookup returns CDR1 SGHNT and CDR2 YYREEE (reference sequence). The V gene lost 0 bases and the J gene lost 1 base, with 7 bases spanning the gap. The CDR3 length is 14 residues. CDR3 sequence: CASSLEPFQETQYF. CDR3 bases: TGTGCCAGCAGCTTGGAGCCTTTCCAAGAGACCCAGTACTTC.

The V gene is TRBV28, the J gene TRBJ2-3; no firm D call. Per germline, CDR1 MDHEN and CDR2 SYDVKM. This CDR3 spans 14 amino acids. V lost 3 bases and J 0 bases, leaving 7 bases between the germline ends. The CDR3 region has the DNA TGTGCCAGCAGTTTTGGGCATAGCACAGATACGCAGTATTTT. Its translation is CASSFGHSTDTQYF.

The chain joins TRBV6-2 or TRBV6-3 to TRBJ2-1; 13 bases agree with TRBD2. CDR3 length: 17 amino acids. CDR1 and CDR2 (germline): MNHEY, SVGEGT. The ends lost 5 bases at V and 2 bases at J; junction bases unmatched: 6. The chain's CDR3 is CASSPRTSGRAYNEQFF. The CDR3, as DNA: TGTGCCAGCAGTCCACGGACTAGCGGGAGAGCCTACAATGAGCAGTTCTTC.

The rearrangement joins TRBV7-6 to TRBJ2-1; D is unclear. There are 10 residues in the CDR3. The germline V gene has CDR1 SGHVS and CDR2 FNYEAQ. With 5 bases removed from V and 7 bases from J, the gap between germline ends came to 3 bases. In nucleotides, the CDR3 is TGTGCCAGCAGCCGGAATGAGCAGTTCTTC. Its protein is CASSRNEQFF.